These 13 T cell receptor beta chains originate from one sample sequenced in a study of CD8 T cells in ankylosing spondylitis. One entry per CDR3 protein results from TCRdb running MiXCR on the 5' RACE reads. The sample holds about 540,000 distinct CDR3 sequences, 9.5% to 15% seen once. No antigens are known for them. Study observations and caveats: Several highly homologous variants made up a TCR beta motif, and this motif appeared characteristic of ankylosing spondylitis blood.

Sample: blood, either unsorted or a sorted T cell fraction (not recorded which). The receptors derive from a male donor with ankylosing spondylitis.

The chain combines TRBV5-1 with TRBJ2-3; 11 bases are shared with TRBD2. Germline-derived CDR1 and CDR2 are SGHRS and YFSETQ. V shed 0 bases, J shed 4 bases, and the junction held 7 bases outside the gene matches. The CDR3 is made up of 17 amino acids. CDR3 nucleotides: TGCGCCAGCAGCTTGGCCCCACTAGCGGGAGCGGCAGATACGCAGTATTTT. It encodes CASSLAPLAGAADTQYF.

This clonotype was found a few times. The chain employs TRBV5-4 and TRBJ2-7, with a possible D match to TRBD1 (5 bases). Germline V CDR1 and CDR2: SGHNT, YYREEE (reference sequence). The CDR3 consists of 19 residues. Between the trimmed V and J ends, which lost 0 bases and 0 bases, there was a span of 22 bases. The CDR3 nucleotides read TGTGCCAGCAGCTTGGACGGTGAGGACATGGTCCCGAGCTCCTACGAGCAGTACTTC. Encoded protein: CASSLDGEDMVPSSYEQYF. The entire variable domain, with the rest obtained from reference TRBV5-4 and TRBJ2-7, is as follows: ETGVTQSPTHLIKTRGQQVTLRCSSQSGHNTVSWYQQALGQGPQFIFQYYREEENGRGNFPPRFSGLQFPNYSSELNVNALELDDSALYLCASSLDGEDMVPSSYEQYFGPGTRLTVT.

This clonotype was counted a few times. V gene TRBV20-1 combines with J gene TRBJ1-1; 7 bases are shared with TRBD1. Germline trimming cut 5 bases from V and 2 bases from J; bases unmatched to any gene: 8. Germline V lookup: CDR1 DFQATT, CDR2 SNEGSKA (reference sequence). The CDR3 sequence is 14 residues long. Written as DNA, the CDR3 is TGCAGTGCTCCAAGGACAGGAACAAACACTGAAGCTTTCTTT. Translated, it gives CSAPRTGTNTEAFF.

This chain links TRBV5-1 with TRBJ2-3, with 13 bases matching TRBD2. J lost 2 bases, V lost 4 bases, and 10 bases had no gene match. CDR1 is SGHRS and CDR2 is YFSETQ in the germline V gene. The CDR3 extends over 18 amino acids. This CDR3 is CASSTLAGGAPNTDTQYF. CDR3 coding DNA: TGCGCCAGCAGCACACTAGCGGGAGGGGCCCCCAACACAGATACGCAGTATTTT.

This clonotype was seen only a few times. V gene TRBV5-1 combines with J gene TRBJ2-5, with a tentative D call TRBD2 (6 bases). Germline V gene lookup returns CDR1 SGHRS and CDR2 YFSETQ. Trimming shortened V by 0 bases and J by 2 bases, and 8 bases separated the two germline ends. The CDR3 extends over 14 amino acids. The CDR3 loop is CASSLGGVQETQYF. CDR3 DNA sequence: TGCGCCAGCAGCTTGGGGGGGGTTCAAGAGACCCAGTACTTC.

The chain links TRBV3-1 to TRBJ1-2; D ambiguous. The length of the CDR3 is 15 residues. Trimming took off 4 bases at V and 2 bases at J, with 14 bases between the two ends. CDR1 LGHDT and CDR2 YNNKEL come from the germline V gene (reference sequence). CDR3 sequence: CASSLAGHLNYGYTF. As DNA, the CDR3 is TGTGCCAGCAGCCTCGCGGGCCATCTCAACTATGGCTACACCTTC.

The chain joins TRBV6-1 to TRBJ2-2; possibly TRBD1 for D (5 bases). The V end was cut by 7 bases, the J end by 5 bases, with 20 bases between. In germline, CDR1 is MNHNS, CDR2 SASEGT. The CDR3 sequence is 16 residues long. CDR3 in DNA: TGTGCCAGCATGGGGAATGTGGGGCGCCGGACCGGGGAGCTGTTTTTT. Protein sequence: CASMGNVGRRTGELFF.

This clonotype was seen at least ten times. V usage is TRBV10-3 and J usage is TRBJ2-7; 9 bases fit TRBD2. The length of the CDR3 is 17 residues. Germline V lookup: CDR1 ENHRY, CDR2 SYGVKD. J gave up 7 bases and V 3 bases, and 16 bases lay outside the gene matches. The CDR3 protein is CAISEVASGKPSGEQYF. CDR3 nucleotide sequence: TGTGCCATCAGTGAAGTCGCTAGCGGGAAACCATCGGGAGAGCAGTACTTC.

This rearrangement joins TRBV24-1 to TRBJ2-5, with 12 bases aligning to TRBD2. The CDR3 has 17 residues. Germline assignment: CDR1 KGHDR and CDR2 SFDVKD. V lost 4 bases and J lost 0; bases outside the gene matches: 5. Here the CDR3 DNA reads TGTGCCACCAGTGACCGTCTAGCGGGAGGGTACCAAGAGACCCAGTACTTC. This encodes CATSDRLAGGYQETQYF.

This clonotype was seen a few times. This chain links TRBV12-5 with TRBJ2-1, with 10 positions matching TRBD2. Germline V gene data show CDR1 as LGHNT and CDR2 as FRNRAP. V lost 1 base, J lost 4 bases, and 7 bases stayed unmatched. CDR3 length: 17 amino acids. The CDR3: CASGLGSGRASYNEQFF. The CDR3, as DNA: TGTGCTAGTGGTTTGGGGAGCGGGAGGGCCTCATACAATGAGCAGTTCTTC.

The chain recombines TRBV6-2 or TRBV6-3 with TRBJ2-3, with TRBD2 matching over 13 bases. V was pared by 5 bases and J by 5 bases, with 7 bases of the junction left unmatched. The CDR3 contains 16 residues. The germline CDR1 and CDR2 sequences are MNHEY and SVGEGT. CDR3 amino acids: CASSTGLAGAQDTQYF. The CDR3 DNA sequence: TGTGCCAGCAGTACAGGACTAGCGGGAGCTCAAGATACGCAGTATTTT.

This clonotype was counted a few times. The chain is built from TRBV5-1 and TRBJ2-3; the match to TRBD2 covers 15 bases. Germline trimming cut 8 bases from V and 4 bases from J; bases unmatched to any gene: 14. CDR1 SGHRS and CDR2 YFSETQ come from the germline V gene. This CDR3 is built from 18 residues. In nucleotides, the CDR3 is TGCGCCAGTAAAGCCGGGACTAGCGGGAGGACTCACGCAGATACGCAGTATTTT. It is translated as CASKAGTSGRTHADTQYF. The entire variable domain, with the rest obtained from reference TRBV5-1 and TRBJ2-3, is as follows: KAGVTQTPRYLIKTRGQQVTLSCSPISGHRSVSWYQQTPGQGLQFLFEYFSETQRNKGNFPGRFSGRQFSNSRSEMNVSTLELGDSALYLCASKAGTSGRTHADTQYFGPGTRLTVL.

This clonotype has a handful of counts. J is TRBJ2-1 and V is TRBV29-1; 10 bases are a match to TRBD2. The CDR3 consists of 15 residues. The V and J ends lost 3 bases and 4 bases, in that order; junction bases with no gene match: 6. Germline loops: CDR1 SQVTM, CDR2 ANQGSEA. The CDR3 loop is CSVDFTSGAYNEQFF. The CDR3 DNA is TGCAGCGTTGACTTTACTAGCGGGGCGTACAATGAGCAGTTCTTC.